These 7 T cell receptor beta chains were all obtained from the same sample, sequenced in a study of T cells after yellow fever vaccination (dated by TCRdb to between 2017 and 2020). This sample's treatment or condition label indicates: live attenuated yellow fever vaccine strain. The library came from 5' RACE. This sample was sequenced with an Illumina NovaSeq 6000. TCRdb reworked the public reads: Q25 trimming with fastp, MiXCR clone assembly, productive beta chains retained. Each entry merges the rows of one CDR3 protein and shows their most common DNA and genes. In this sample the table shows more than 300,000 distinct CDR3 sequences, roughly 10% of which occur a single time. The ten largest make up about 3% of the sample. The specimen was CD4+ T cells sorted from PBMCs, collected 45 days after the yellow fever booster vaccination. The receptors here all came from a man aged 18 to 29 who received the YFV17D yellow fever vaccine.

This clonotype was detected only a few times. The V and J genes are TRBV20-1 and TRBJ2-5; D possibly matches TRBD1 or TRBD2 (5 bases each). This CDR3 is 13 amino acids long. V gave up 7 bases and J gave up 5 bases, with 17 bases separating them. Germline CDR1 and CDR2: DFQATT and SNEGSKA (reference sequence). The CDR3 protein is CSGIPPGRETQYF. CDR3 DNA: TGCAGTGGTATACCCCCGGGGCGGGAGACCCAGTACTTC.

CDR3 DNA: TGCGCCAGCAGCCAAGTCCCAGCTAGCACAGATACGCAGTATTTT. Residues: CASSQVPASTDTQYF. This chain connects TRBV4-1 to TRBJ2-3, with D unclear. Looked up from germline, CDR1 is MGHRA and CDR2 is YSYEKL. CDR3 size: 15 residues. V lost 1 base and J lost 0, with 8 bases in between.

This clonotype occurred many times. The J gene is TRBJ2-5, the V gene TRBV7-2; D gene unclear. V was cut by 4 bases and J by 1 base, with 7 bases left in between. The germline V gene encodes CDR1 SGHTA and CDR2 FQGNSA. This CDR3 has 13 residues. The CDR3 DNA is TGTGCCAGCAGCTATTCCCTCCAAGAGACCCAGTACTTC. Translated, it gives CASSYSLQETQYF.

The table lists this clonotype with many counts. The chain carries TRBV25-1 and TRBJ1-5; no clear D gene. Trimming left V 2 bases short and J 0 bases short, with 11 bases between. Germline CDR1 and CDR2: MGHDK and SYGVNS. The CDR3 contains 16 residues. The chain's CDR3 is CASSETASLSNQPQHF. The DNA for the CDR3 is TGTGCCAGCAGTGAAACAGCCAGTCTTAGCAATCAGCCCCAGCATTTT.

This clonotype has only a few counts. This may be a read error, as it is one base from a much larger clone. V is TRBV12-3 or TRBV12-4 and J is TRBJ2-3; no clear D. The CDR3 is 12 amino acids. CDR3 DNA sequence: TGTGCCAGCAGTTTGTCCCTGTTTACGCAGTGTTTT. As protein: CASSLSLFTQCF.

The chain is built from TRBV2 and TRBJ1-1, with D maybe TRBD1 (5 bases). The V end lost 10 bases, the J end lost 3 bases, and 12 bases lay between the germline ends. This CDR3 spans 12 amino acids. The germline V gene encodes CDR1 SNHLY and CDR2 FYNNEI. The CDR3 nucleotides are TGTGCCACTACGGGGGATCACACTGAAGCTTTCTTT. Translating gives CATTGDHTEAFF.

This clonotype was seen at least ten times. The chain is built from TRBV20-1 and TRBJ1-2, with a weak D call TRBD1 (6 bases). The CDR3 is made up of 13 amino acids. V was trimmed by 5 bases and J by 4 bases, leaving 14 bases between them. Germline CDR1 reads DFQATT; CDR2 reads SNEGSKA (reference sequence). The CDR3 bases are TGCAGTGCTCAGACAGGCCATTTCTATGGCTACACCTTC. It translates to CSAQTGHFYGYTF.